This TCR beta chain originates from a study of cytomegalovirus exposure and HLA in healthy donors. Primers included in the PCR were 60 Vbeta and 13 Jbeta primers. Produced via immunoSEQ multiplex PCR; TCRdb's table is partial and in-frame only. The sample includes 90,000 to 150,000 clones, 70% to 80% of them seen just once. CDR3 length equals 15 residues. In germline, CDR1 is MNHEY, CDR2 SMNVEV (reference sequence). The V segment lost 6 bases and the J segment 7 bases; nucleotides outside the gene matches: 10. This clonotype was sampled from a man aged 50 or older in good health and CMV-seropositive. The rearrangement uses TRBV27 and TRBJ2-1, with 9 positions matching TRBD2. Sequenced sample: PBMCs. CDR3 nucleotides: TGTGCCAGCAGCAAAGCGGGGGGCGGAAGGAATGAGCAGTTCTTC. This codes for CASSKAGGGRNEQFF.